The source of this TCR beta chain is a study of CD8 T cells in ankylosing spondylitis. MiXCR, run by TCRdb on the 5' RACE reads, gives a single entry per CDR3 protein. The repertoire includes some 130,000 distinct CDR3 sequences, roughly an eighth of them detected once, and 2.5% to 3% sits in the top ten. This clonotype turned up a few times. Germline V gene data show CDR1 as SNHLY and CDR2 as FYNNEI. The CDR3 totals 12 residues. The V and J ends lost 4 bases and 8 bases respectively, with 11 bases between them. The sample consisted of blood, either unsorted or a sorted T cell fraction (not recorded which). The J gene is TRBJ1-2, the V gene TRBV2; maybe TRBD1 (6 bases). This clonotype was obtained from a female donor with ankylosing spondylitis or in good health (not recorded which). CDR3 nucleotide sequence: TGTGCCAGCAGTGGTACAGGGCTCGGCTACACCTTC. As protein: CASSGTGLGYTF.